The 32 T cell receptor beta chains presented below share a single source sample, sequenced in a study of cytomegalovirus exposure and HLA in healthy donors. 60 Vbeta and 13 Jbeta primers were used in PCR. Only in-frame clones appear in the TCRdb table, and some are missing; sequencing was by immunoSEQ multiplex PCR. The sample holds under 300,000 clones, 70% to 90% seen once. The specimen sequenced was PBMCs. These receptors came from a woman aged 60-75 years in good health and CMV-seropositive.

CDR3 loop: CASLPGQGAGEQFF. CDR3 in DNA: TGTGCCAGCCTCCCGGGACAGGGGGCAGGTGAGCAGTTCTTC. The gene calls are TRBV6-1 and TRBJ2-1; 12 nucleotides agree with TRBD1. The ends lost 8 bases at V and 9 bases at J; junction bases unmatched: 8. CDR1 and CDR2 from the germline V gene are MNHNS and SASEGT. This CDR3 contains 14 residues.

The genes are TRBV5-4 and TRBJ2-2; 11 nucleotides match TRBD1. Germline V CDR1 and CDR2: SGHNT, YYREEE (reference sequence). The CDR3 extends over 16 amino acids. Trimming at V came to 0 bases and at J to 5 bases, leaving 3 bases not matched to a gene. The CDR3 nucleotides are TGTGCCAGCAGCTTGGCCGGGACAGGGGGGACCGGGGAGCTGTTTTTT. This gives the protein CASSLAGTGGTGELFF.

The rearrangement uses TRBV11-1 and TRBJ2-7; 9 bases are shared with TRBD2. The V gene's germline CDR1 is SGHAT and CDR2 FQDESV (reference sequence). The CDR3 is 16 residues long. Unmatched junction bases numbered 10, after V lost 1 base and J lost 6 bases. For the CDR3, the DNA is TGTGCCAGCAGCTTAGGTAGTAGCGGGAGCCCAGGCGAGCAGTACTTC. This sequence encodes CASSLGSSGSPGEQYF.

The chain carries TRBV27 and TRBJ1-5; TRBD1 matches 7 bases. This CDR3 is built from 12 residues. With V trimmed by 9 bases and J by 7 bases, 6 bases remained unmatched. Germline V gene data show CDR1 as MNHEY and CDR2 as SMNVEV (reference sequence). The CDR3 protein is CASKTGEQPQHF. The CDR3, as DNA: TGTGCCAGTAAAACAGGGGAACAGCCCCAGCATTTT.

The CDR3 is CASSSPTEPQHF. Here the CDR3 DNA reads TGTGCCAGCAGCTCGCCGACAGAGCCCCAGCATTTT. The chain combines TRBV7-9 with TRBJ1-5; possibly TRBD1 for D (5 bases). The CDR3 has 12 amino acids. Trimming took off 4 bases at V and 8 bases at J, with 9 bases between the two ends. CDR1 is SEHNR, CDR2 FQNEAQ, per germline (reference sequence).

The chain links TRBV5-5 to TRBJ1-4; tentatively, D is TRBD1 (5 bases). The V gene's germline CDR1 is SGHKS and CDR2 YYEKEE (reference sequence). Trimming pared 0 bases from V and 8 bases from J, leaving 8 bases between. There are 13 residues in the CDR3. In nucleotides, the CDR3 is TGTGCCAGCAGCTTGGTGGCAGGGGAAAAACTGTTTTTT. It is translated as CASSLVAGEKLFF.

The chain joins TRBV5-1 to TRBJ2-1, with 10 bases lining up with TRBD1. This CDR3 has 15 residues. J lost 3 bases, V lost 3 bases, and 3 bases had no gene match. In germline, CDR1 is SGHRS, CDR2 YFSETQ. CDR3 protein: CASSSTGGGYNEQFF. CDR3 DNA: TGCGCCAGCAGCTCGACAGGGGGCGGCTACAATGAGCAGTTCTTC.

This rearrangement joins TRBV4-2 to TRBJ1-4, with TRBD1 identical over 8 bases. The germline CDR1 and CDR2 sequences are LGHNA and YNFKEQ. The CDR3 is made up of 13 amino acids. J was trimmed by 9 bases and V by 7 bases; bases with no gene match: 7. The chain's CDR3 is CASTDRVAQKLFF. The CDR3, as DNA: TGTGCCAGCACGGACAGGGTAGCTCAAAAACTGTTTTTT.

V and J are TRBV6-6 and TRBJ1-1; 7 nucleotides line up with TRBD1. With 7 bases clipped from V and 6 bases from J, the junction kept 11 bases outside the gene matches. Germline V lookup: CDR1 MNHNY, CDR2 SVGAGI (reference sequence). This CDR3 comprises 14 residues. The CDR3 region has the DNA TGTGCCAGCACCAAGGGGGCCCCAACGGCTGAAGCTTTCTTT. This encodes CASTKGAPTAEAFF.

In this sample, this clone turned up once. J is TRBJ2-1 and V is TRBV11-3, with TRBD2 matching 11 bases. The CDR3 runs to 16 residues. With 4 bases clipped from V and 5 bases from J, the junction kept 7 bases outside the gene matches. Looked up from germline, CDR1 is SGHNT and CDR2 is YENEEA. The CDR3 DNA reads TGTGCCAGCAGCTCTCTAGCGGGAGGAGGAAACAATGAGCAGTTCTTC. Its protein product is CASSSLAGGGNNEQFF.

The chain couples TRBV6-1 to TRBJ2-7, with a possible D match to TRBD1 (5 bases). The length of the CDR3 is 11 residues. Trimming pared 4 bases from V and 5 bases from J, leaving 6 bases between. CDR1 MNHNS and CDR2 SASEGT come from the germline V gene. CDR3 DNA: TGTGCCAGCAGTGCCAGGGACGAGCAGTACTTC. It yields the protein CASSARDEQYF.

The J gene is TRBJ2-5, the V gene TRBV18; D not certain. The last part of the DNA fits TRBJ2-7 better; the J call may be wrong. The CDR3 length is 12 residues. Germline assignment: CDR1 KGHSH and CDR2 LQKENI. The CDR3 nucleotides are TGTGCCAGCTCATCGAGCTCCTACGAGCAGTACTTC. Translating it yields CASSSSSYEQYF.

The chain has TRBV27 and TRBJ1-2; 8 nucleotides align to TRBD1. Germline CDR1 and CDR2: MNHEY and SMNVEV (reference sequence). This CDR3 region has 14 residues. The J segment lost 3 bases and the V segment lost 3 bases, leaving 3 bases of the junction unmatched. The CDR3 region has the DNA TGTGCCAGCAGTTTTACAGGGGGGCACTATGGCTACACCTTC. Translation: CASSFTGGHYGYTF.

The chain has TRBV6-1 and TRBJ2-7; tentatively, D is TRBD1 (6 bases). The V and J ends lost 4 bases and 0 bases respectively, with 10 bases between them. Germline-derived CDR1 and CDR2 are MNHNS and SASEGT. There are 14 residues in the CDR3. DNA of the CDR3: TGTGCCAGCAGTGCACAGGGACCCTCCTACGAGCAGTACTTC. Its protein is CASSAQGPSYEQYF.

With respect to this clone: The sample holds other DNA sequences that translate to the same CDR3. This rearrangement joins TRBV5-1 to TRBJ2-2, with TRBD1 identical over 8 bases. J was trimmed by 2 bases and V by 1 base; bases with no gene match: 1. The germline CDR1 and CDR2 sequences are SGHRS and YFSETQ. This CDR3 spans 15 amino acids. The CDR3 loop reads CASSLQGANTGELFF. The CDR3 bases are TGCGCCAGCAGCTTGCAGGGGGCTAACACCGGGGAGCTGTTTTTT.

V usage is TRBV28 and J usage is TRBJ1-6, with a tentative D call TRBD1 (5 bases). The CDR3 loop spans 14 amino acids. CDR1 and CDR2 (germline): MDHEN, SYDVKM. V was trimmed by 3 bases and J by 7 bases, leaving 10 bases between them. CDR3 residues: CASSFDSYNSPLHF. The CDR3 DNA is TGTGCCAGCAGTTTCGACAGTTACAATTCACCCCTCCACTTT.

J is TRBJ2-1 and V is TRBV7-9, with 7 bases matching TRBD1. After removal of 6 bases from V and 3 bases from J, the junction contained 5 bases not matched to a gene. Germline V gene data show CDR1 as SEHNR and CDR2 as FQNEAQ (reference sequence). This CDR3 spans 14 amino acids. CDR3 in DNA: TGTGCCAGCAGACAGACAGGGTTCTACAATGAGCAGTTCTTC. It translates to CASRQTGFYNEQFF.

The chain joins TRBV5-1 to TRBJ2-5; a possible D gene is TRBD1 (7 bases). This CDR3 has 17 amino acids. The V and J ends lost 0 bases and 2 bases respectively, with 17 bases between them. CDR1 is SGHRS, CDR2 YFSETQ, per germline. The CDR3 sequence: CASSLEGDFRGQETQYF. The CDR3 DNA sequence: TGCGCCAGCAGCTTGGAAGGGGACTTCAGGGGGCAAGAGACCCAGTACTTC.

The chain joins TRBV4-2 to TRBJ1-1, with TRBD1 matching over 9 bases. The length of the CDR3 is 16 residues. The ends lost 1 base at V and 4 bases at J; junction bases unmatched: 7. Germline V gene data show CDR1 as LGHNA and CDR2 as YNFKEQ. The CDR3 here is CASSQGGTGFITEAFF. CDR3 nucleotides: TGTGCCAGCAGCCAAGGGGGGACAGGGTTCATCACTGAAGCTTTCTTT.

The chain recombines TRBV2 with TRBJ2-3; D gene unclear. The germline V gene encodes CDR1 SNHLY and CDR2 FYNNEI. Trimming cost V 4 bases and J 6 bases, with 11 bases left between them. This CDR3 spans 13 amino acids. This CDR3 is CASSGYSRDTQYF. The CDR3 region has the DNA TGTGCCAGCAGTGGCTACTCTAGGGATACGCAGTATTTT.

The chain links TRBV5-1 to TRBJ1-2; maybe TRBD1 (6 bases). Trimming took off 0 bases at V and 8 bases at J, with 17 bases between the two ends. Germline values: CDR1 SGHRS, CDR2 YFSETQ. The CDR3 extends over 15 amino acids. The CDR3: CASSLARAGARGYTF. The CDR3 DNA is TGCGCCAGCAGCTTGGCTCGCGCGGGGGCTCGGGGCTACACCTTC.

This clone was seen a handful of times. The chain is built from TRBV19 and TRBJ2-5, with TRBD2 matching over 13 bases. Germline V CDR1 and CDR2: LNHDA, SQIVND (reference sequence). The CDR3 sequence is 16 residues long. The J segment lost 5 bases and the V segment lost 4 bases, leaving 7 bases of the junction unmatched. The DNA for the CDR3 is TGTGCCAGTAGTACCTCCGGACTAGCGGGAGAGGAGACCCAGTACTTC. Amino acids: CASSTSGLAGEETQYF. The whole variable domain, remainder taken from reference TRBV19 and TRBJ2-5, is DGGITQSPKYLFRKEGQNVTLSCEQNLNHDAMYWYRQDPGQGLRLIYYSQIVNDFQKGDIAEGYSVSREKKESFPLTVTSAQKNPTAFYLCASSTSGLAGEETQYFGPGTRLLVL.

This clone occurred many times. The chain employs TRBV6-4 and TRBJ2-1; 11 nucleotides match TRBD2. Germline loops: CDR1 MRHNA, CDR2 SNTAGT. V dropped 0 bases and J dropped 7; count of bases not matched to a gene: 5. CDR3 length: 16 residues. The CDR3 here is CASSDSIAGGVNEQFF. In DNA form, the CDR3 reads TGTGCCAGCAGTGACTCTATAGCGGGAGGGGTTAATGAGCAGTTCTTC.

The chain carries TRBV28 and TRBJ2-1; D gene unclear. Germline values: CDR1 MDHEN, CDR2 SYDVKM. The CDR3 covers 11 residues. Trimming cost V 6 bases and J 7 bases, with 7 bases left between them. The CDR3 coding sequence is TGTGCCAGCAGGCTATCGAATGAGCAGTTCTTC. Its translation is CASRLSNEQFF.

This sequence joins TRBV15 and TRBJ2-5, with D uncertain. Germline V gene lookup returns CDR1 LNHNV and CDR2 YYDKDF (reference sequence). This CDR3 is 13 amino acids long. The germline V and J ends were trimmed by 5 bases and 3 bases, with 10 bases remaining between them. CDR3 nucleotides: TGTGCCACCAGCCCCCGTATTGAAGAGACCCAGTACTTC. This translates into CATSPRIEETQYF.

The J gene is TRBJ2-7, the V gene TRBV6-5; D is unclear. Trimming shortened V by 4 bases and J by 0 bases, and 13 bases separated the two germline ends. The CDR3 runs 15 residues. Germline-derived CDR1 and CDR2 are MNHEY and SVGAGI. The CDR3 DNA sequence: TGTGCCAGCAGTTCCCGCCCGGTGAGCTCCTACGAGCAGTACTTC. Translated, it gives CASSSRPVSSYEQYF.

About this clone: A read error may account for a junction end that differs from germline. This chain uses TRBV7-9 with TRBJ2-5; D is perhaps TRBD1 (5 bases). The CDR3 is 12 residues long. Germline CDR1 is SEHNR and CDR2 is FQNEAQ (reference sequence). CDR3 DNA sequence: TGTTCCAGCAGACCGACAGCCGAGACCCAGTACTTC. This sequence encodes CSSRPTAETQYF.

J is TRBJ2-7 and V is TRBV28; TRBD2 matches 8 bases. The CDR3 runs 15 residues. Trimming cost V 6 bases and J 4 bases; bases outside gene matches: 11. The germline gives CDR1 MDHEN, CDR2 SYDVKM. The CDR3 spells CASRSSGTSPYEQYF. In DNA form, the CDR3 reads TGTGCCAGCAGGTCTTCCGGGACTAGTCCATACGAGCAGTACTTC.

The chain carries TRBV19 and TRBJ1-3; the D gene is possibly TRBD1 (5 bases). CDR1 and CDR2 from the germline V gene are LNHDA and SQIVND (reference sequence). The CDR3 extends over 12 amino acids. Trimming took off 6 bases at V and 4 bases at J, with 7 bases between the two ends. CDR3 residues: CASSQGGNTIYF. The CDR3 DNA reads as TGTGCCAGTAGCCAGGGAGGAAACACCATATATTTT.

The CDR3 spells CAIRGHSSTDTQYF. For the CDR3, the DNA is TGTGCCATCCGAGGACACTCTAGCACAGATACGCAGTATTTT. The chain employs TRBV10-3 and TRBJ2-3; D is perhaps TRBD1 (5 bases). Trimming took off 8 bases at V and 0 bases at J, with 12 bases between the two ends. This CDR3 has 14 residues. Germline CDR1 reads ENHRY; CDR2 reads SYGVKD.

This clone was detected a few times. The chain joins TRBV2 to TRBJ2-3; maybe TRBD1 (5 bases). V was shortened by 4 bases and J by 6 bases, with 11 bases between the two germline ends. CDR3 length: 13 residues. Germline lookup yields CDR1 SNHLY and CDR2 FYNNEI. The CDR3: CASSGGSGDTQYF. The CDR3 nucleotides read TGTGCCAGCAGTGGGGGCAGTGGGGATACGCAGTATTTT.

This clone has only a few counts. The chain recombines TRBV29-1 with TRBJ2-3; D remains ambiguous. This CDR3 region has 11 residues. Looked up from germline, CDR1 is SQVTM and CDR2 is ANQGSEA. Trimming took 5 bases from V and 4 from J, leaving 7 bases between them. The CDR3 DNA sequence: TGCAGCGTTAGTCAGGCAGATACGCAGTATTTT. Its translation is CSVSQADTQYF.